These T cell receptor beta chains were read from a single sample in a study of shared clonotypes between healthy human individuals. Clones were read by immunoSEQ multiplex PCR, and TCRdb kept only the in-frame ones, dropping some. The data show roughly 700,000 clones, with around 90% seen just once and less than 40% held by the top ten. Sequenced input: memory CD8+ T cells from PBMCs. Source of these receptors: a man in his late teens or twenties in good health. Some clones in this sample may be carry-over from other donors' samples. Each CDR3 is given with its conserved first and last residue. A D gene is named only where the DNA matches it firmly. Rows may omit the clone size; those that give it use once, few, many or a size class.

j_gene: TRBJ2-7
abundance: -
v_gene: TRBV19
d_gene: -
CDR3nt: TGTGCCAGTAGTATAGGGAGCTACGAGCAGTACTTC
CDR3aa: CASSIGSYEQYF

j_gene: TRBJ2-5
abundance: -
v_gene: TRBV5-6
d_gene: TRBD2
CDR3nt: TGTGCCAGCAGCTCCCCCCTTGCGGGAGGGATCCAAGAGACCCAGTACTTC
CDR3aa: CASSSPLAGGIQETQYF

j_gene: TRBJ2-2
abundance: -
v_gene: TRBV7-9
d_gene: TRBD2
CDR3nt: TGTGCCAGCAGCTTTGGCCGGGAGGGCCTGGCCGGGGAGCTGTTTTTT
CDR3aa: CASSFGREGLAGELFF

j_gene: TRBJ1-2
abundance: -
v_gene: TRBV28
d_gene: -
CDR3nt: TGTGCCAGCGGCCCGGGGGCGAACTATGGCTACACCTTC
CDR3aa: CASGPGANYGYTF

j_gene: TRBJ2-2
abundance: -
v_gene: TRBV6-5
d_gene: -
CDR3nt: TGTGCCAGCCAAAGCAGGGACACCGGGGAGCTGTTTTTT
CDR3aa: CASQSRDTGELFF

j_gene: TRBJ2-7
abundance: -
v_gene: TRBV29-1
d_gene: TRBD1
CDR3nt: TGCAGCGTGGGGACAGGGAGGGTCTCCGAGCAGTACTTC
CDR3aa: CSVGTGRVSEQYF

j_gene: TRBJ1-4
abundance: few
v_gene: TRBV4-1
d_gene: TRBD1
CDR3nt: TGCGCCAGCAGCCCACTTACAGGGGGCCGGGTTGCAACTAATGAAAAACTGTTTTTT
CDR3aa: CASSPLTGGRVATNEKLFF

j_gene: TRBJ2-1
abundance: -
v_gene: TRBV7-9
d_gene: -
CDR3nt: TGTGCCAGCAGCTATAGCAATGAGCAGTTCTTC
CDR3aa: CASSYSNEQFF

j_gene: TRBJ2-5
abundance: once
v_gene: TRBV11-1
d_gene: -
CDR3nt: TGTGCCAGCAGCCCCTATCGTGGGCGGCGGGGGCCCCGGATGCACTTC
CDR3aa: CASSPYRGRRGPRMHF

j_gene: TRBJ2-7
abundance: -
v_gene: TRBV27
d_gene: -
CDR3nt: TGTGCCAGCAGCCCCTTGACAGGTCCCCGCGTAGGAACCTACGAGCAGTACTTC
CDR3aa: CASSPLTGPRVGTYEQYF

j_gene: TRBJ1-3
abundance: -
v_gene: TRBV15
d_gene: -
CDR3nt: TGTGCCACCAGCAGAGACGGTAACTCTGGAAACACCATATATTTT
CDR3aa: CATSRDGNSGNTIYF

j_gene: TRBJ2-3
abundance: -
v_gene: TRBV7-9
d_gene: -
CDR3nt: TGTGCCAGCAGCCCCCCAGGGGTTCAATTCCTCACAGATACGCAGTATTTT
CDR3aa: CASSPPGVQFLTDTQYF

j_gene: TRBJ2-3
abundance: -
v_gene: TRBV18
d_gene: TRBD2
CDR3nt: TGTGCCAGCTCACCGCGGGAGGGCCCAGATACGCAGTATTTT
CDR3aa: CASSPREGPDTQYF

j_gene: TRBJ2-1
abundance: once
v_gene: TRBV7-6
d_gene: -
CDR3nt: TGTGCCAGCAGCTTAGACGGTACAGCCCCGTACAATGAGCAGTTCTTC
CDR3aa: CASSLDGTAPYNEQFF

j_gene: TRBJ2-1
abundance: -
v_gene: TRBV7-9
d_gene: TRBD1
CDR3nt: TGTGCCAGCAGCTTAGCGATTTGGACAGGGGGAGACTACAATGAGCAGTTCTTC
CDR3aa: CASSLAIWTGGDYNEQFF

j_gene: TRBJ2-1
abundance: once
v_gene: TRBV9
d_gene: -
CDR3nt: TGTGCCAGCAGCGCGGGGACTGCCTCCTACAATGAGCAGTTCTTC
CDR3aa: CASSAGTASYNEQFF

j_gene: TRBJ2-7
abundance: -
v_gene: TRBV2
d_gene: -
CDR3nt: TGTGCCAGCAGTGATTCAGGACTTCCTTACGAGCAGTACTTC
CDR3aa: CASSDSGLPYEQYF

j_gene: TRBJ2-6
abundance: -
v_gene: TRBV7-8
d_gene: TRBD1
CDR3nt: TGTGCCAGCACCGCTCCGCAGGGGGCAGATAGCTCTGGGGCCAACGTCCTGACTTTC
CDR3aa: CASTAPQGADSSGANVLTF

j_gene: TRBJ2-7
abundance: -
v_gene: TRBV11-2
d_gene: TRBD1
CDR3nt: TGTGCCAGCAGCTTCCCGAGCCGGGACAGTCAGTACTTC
CDR3aa: CASSFPSRDSQYF

j_gene: TRBJ1-6
abundance: -
v_gene: TRBV27
d_gene: TRBD1
CDR3nt: TGTGCCAGCAGTTCACAGGGGGGAATTTCACCCCTCCACTTT
CDR3aa: CASSSQGGISPLHF

j_gene: TRBJ2-2
abundance: -
v_gene: TRBV10-3
d_gene: TRBD2
CDR3nt: TGTGCCATCAAGGAGCGGGAGTACACCGGGGAGCTGTTTTTT
CDR3aa: CAIKEREYTGELFF

j_gene: TRBJ2-5
abundance: -
v_gene: TRBV7-8
d_gene: -
CDR3nt: TGTGCCAGCAGCTTATCGGGAATCCAAGAGACCCAGTACTTC
CDR3aa: CASSLSGIQETQYF

j_gene: TRBJ2-7
abundance: -
v_gene: TRBV28
d_gene: TRBD2
CDR3nt: TGTGCCAGCAGTGGTATAAGACTAGCGGGAGTAGACGAGCAGTACTTC
CDR3aa: CASSGIRLAGVDEQYF

j_gene: TRBJ2-3
abundance: few
v_gene: TRBV9
d_gene: TRBD2
CDR3nt: TGTGCCAGCAGCGTAGAGTCAGCGGGAGGCTACACAGATACGCAGTATTTT
CDR3aa: CASSVESAGGYTDTQYF

j_gene: TRBJ1-2
abundance: -
v_gene: TRBV5-8
d_gene: TRBD1
CDR3nt: TGTGCCAGCAGCTTTGGACAGGCCTATGGCTACACCTTC
CDR3aa: CASSFGQAYGYTF

j_gene: TRBJ2-1
abundance: -
v_gene: TRBV27
d_gene: -
CDR3nt: TGTGCCAGCAGTGAGGACTACAATGAGCAGTTCTTC
CDR3aa: CASSEDYNEQFF

j_gene: TRBJ2-1
abundance: -
v_gene: TRBV2
d_gene: -
CDR3nt: TGTGCCAGCAGTAGCGGTGAGGGCAATGAGCAGTTCTTC
CDR3aa: CASSSGEGNEQFF

j_gene: TRBJ2-3
abundance: -
v_gene: TRBV29-1
d_gene: -
CDR3nt: TGCAGCGTTGAACCCCCGTTGGGTACGCAGTATTTT
CDR3aa: CSVEPPLGTQYF

j_gene: TRBJ1-2
abundance: -
v_gene: TRBV6-5
d_gene: -
CDR3nt: TGTGCCAGCAGTTACTCGACAGGCAACTATGGCTACACCTTC
CDR3aa: CASSYSTGNYGYTF

j_gene: TRBJ1-1
abundance: -
v_gene: TRBV27
d_gene: -
CDR3nt: TGTGCCAGCAGTTTAGTCGTGAACACTGAAGCTTTCTTT
CDR3aa: CASSLVVNTEAFF

j_gene: TRBJ1-1
abundance: once
v_gene: TRBV11-2
d_gene: TRBD1
CDR3nt: TGTGCCAGCAGTACAGGGGCCAGCATGAACACTGAAGCTTTCTTT
CDR3aa: CASSTGASMNTEAFF

j_gene: TRBJ2-7
abundance: -
v_gene: TRBV1
d_gene: -
CDR3nt: TGCACCAGCAGCCAAGATTTACCCCGGCAGGGGGTCCCATACGAGCAGTACTTC
CDR3aa: CTSSQDLPRQGVPYEQYF

j_gene: TRBJ2-3
abundance: -
v_gene: TRBV7-8
d_gene: -
CDR3nt: TGTGCCAGCAGCTTAAAAGTTAGGGGCACAGATACGCAGTATTTT
CDR3aa: CASSLKVRGTDTQYF

j_gene: TRBJ2-1
abundance: few
v_gene: TRBV9
d_gene: -
CDR3nt: TGTGCCAGCAGCGTAGCCCTAGACAATGAGCAGTTCTTC
CDR3aa: CASSVALDNEQFF

j_gene: TRBJ2-5
abundance: -
v_gene: TRBV4-3
d_gene: -
CDR3nt: TGCGCCAGCAGCCAAGGGAGAGGGTTCCAAGAGACCCAGTACTTC
CDR3aa: CASSQGRGFQETQYF

j_gene: TRBJ2-7
abundance: -
v_gene: TRBV7-9
d_gene: -
CDR3nt: TGTGCCAGCAGCCCCAGGACGGTTTCCTACGAGCAGTACTTC
CDR3aa: CASSPRTVSYEQYF

j_gene: TRBJ2-1
abundance: -
v_gene: TRBV11-2
d_gene: TRBD2
CDR3nt: TGTGCCAGCAGCTTAACCCTAGCGGGAGTTTTCTCCTACAATGAGCAGTTCTTC
CDR3aa: CASSLTLAGVFSYNEQFF

j_gene: TRBJ2-5
abundance: once
v_gene: TRBV30
d_gene: -
CDR3nt: TGTGCCTGGAGTTGGGTTCGGGAGACCCAGTACTTC
CDR3aa: CAWSWVRETQYF

j_gene: TRBJ2-7
abundance: -
v_gene: TRBV28
d_gene: TRBD1
CDR3nt: TGTGCCAGCAGTTCGCTACAGGGGGGATACGAGCAGTACTTC
CDR3aa: CASSSLQGGYEQYF

j_gene: TRBJ2-1
abundance: -
v_gene: TRBV19
d_gene: -
CDR3nt: TGTGCCAGTACCTCAGGGTGGAATGAGCAGTTCTTC
CDR3aa: CASTSGWNEQFF

j_gene: TRBJ1-2
abundance: -
v_gene: TRBV7-9
d_gene: -
CDR3nt: TGTGCCAGCAGCTTAGCCCGGGACAAGCTTTGGTCGGGCTACACCTTC
CDR3aa: CASSLARDKLWSGYTF

j_gene: TRBJ2-2
abundance: -
v_gene: TRBV6-5
d_gene: -
CDR3nt: TGTGCCAGCAGTTACTCGGGCAGGGGTGACACCGGGGAGCTGTTTTTT
CDR3aa: CASSYSGRGDTGELFF

j_gene: TRBJ1-6
abundance: once
v_gene: TRBV5-1
d_gene: TRBD1
CDR3nt: TGCGCCAGCAGCTTGGAGGGGACAGGATACTCCTATAATTCACCCCTCCACTTT
CDR3aa: CASSLEGTGYSYNSPLHF

j_gene: TRBJ1-2
abundance: -
v_gene: TRBV5-6
d_gene: -
CDR3nt: TGTGCCAGCATTCCACTAAGAAGTGCCTCCCGTCATGGCTACACCTTC
CDR3aa: CASIPLRSASRHGYTF

j_gene: TRBJ2-2
abundance: once
v_gene: TRBV20-1
d_gene: -
CDR3nt: TGCAGTGCACGATGGGCAGGGGAGCTGTTTTTT
CDR3aa: CSARWAGELFF

j_gene: TRBJ1-3
abundance: -
v_gene: TRBV29-1
d_gene: -
CDR3nt: TGCAGCGTCGAACAGGACAACTCTGGAAACACCATATATTTT
CDR3aa: CSVEQDNSGNTIYF

j_gene: TRBJ2-3
abundance: -
v_gene: TRBV27
d_gene: -
CDR3nt: TGTGCCAGCAGTTTACGAGAGGGCACAGATACGCAGTATTTT
CDR3aa: CASSLREGTDTQYF

j_gene: TRBJ2-7
abundance: -
v_gene: TRBV7-9
d_gene: -
CDR3nt: TGTGCCAGCAGCTTTCCTCCTCCGGTGGGGACTGGAGCCTACGAGCAGTACTTC
CDR3aa: CASSFPPPVGTGAYEQYF

j_gene: TRBJ2-7
abundance: once
v_gene: TRBV7-9
d_gene: -
CDR3nt: TGTGCCAGCAGCTCCCCCCTAGAATACGAGCAGTACTTC
CDR3aa: CASSSPLEYEQYF

j_gene: TRBJ1-2
abundance: once
v_gene: TRBV4-2
d_gene: -
CDR3nt: TGTGCCAGCAGCCCCATGGAAGGGATAATTGGCTACACCTTC
CDR3aa: CASSPMEGIIGYTF

j_gene: TRBJ2-7
abundance: -
v_gene: TRBV4-1
d_gene: TRBD2
CDR3nt: TGCGCCAGCAGCCCTTCGGGACTATTCTACGAGCAGTACTTC
CDR3aa: CASSPSGLFYEQYF

j_gene: TRBJ1-1
abundance: few
v_gene: TRBV7-9
d_gene: -
CDR3nt: TGTGCCAGCAGCTCCCGGGGGGTAGTGAACACTGAAGCTTTCTTT
CDR3aa: CASSSRGVVNTEAFF

j_gene: TRBJ1-1
abundance: -
v_gene: TRBV27
d_gene: -
CDR3nt: TGTGCCAGCAGTGCCAAATGGGGAGTTTTGGACACTGAAGCTTTCTTT
CDR3aa: CASSAKWGVLDTEAFF